A selection of T cell receptor beta chains follows, all from one sample in a study of blood T cell repertoires in COVID-19. Here immunoSEQ multiplex PCR was the method, and the copy in TCRdb shows in-frame clones only, minus some. The repertoire holds over 110,000 clones, with about 87% as singletons. Sequenced input: PBMCs or T cells enriched from blood (not recorded which). These receptors were collected from a man between 60 and 75 years old who had recovered from COVID-19. Each CDR3 is given with its conserved first and last residue. The order of the fields is clone size, J gene, D gene, V gene, CDR3 DNA, CDR3 protein. D genes are given only for firm matches. Not all rows give a size; the values are once, few, many and, for expanded clones, a class.

size: .
J: TRBJ2-3
D: .
V: TRBV30
DNA: TGTGCCTGGAGTCCCCATGTACAGACCCATAGCACAGATACGCAGTATTTT
CDR3: CAWSPHVQTHSTDTQYF

size: .
J: TRBJ1-4
D: TRBD1
V: TRBV10-3
DNA: TGTGCCATCAGCTCCGGGACAGGGGTTGAAAAACTGTTTTTT
CDR3: CAISSGTGVEKLFF

size: .
J: TRBJ1-2
D: .
V: TRBV24-1
DNA: TGTGCCACCAGTGGCCCGCGGGGGGGAAACTATGGCTACACCTTC
CDR3: CATSGPRGGNYGYTF

size: few
J: TRBJ1-5
D: .
V: TRBV19
DNA: TGTGCCAGTAGTCCCAACAGGCGCCGGAATCAGCCCCAGCATTTT
CDR3: CASSPNRRRNQPQHF

size: once
J: TRBJ1-6
D: .
V: TRBV28
DNA: TGTGTCAGCAGTTTTCTACAGGGAAATAATTCACCCCTCCACTTT
CDR3: CVSSFLQGNNSPLHF

size: few
J: TRBJ1-2
D: TRBD1
V: TRBV5-4
DNA: TGTGCCAGCAGCCGATCGGGACAGGGGAGTTCTGGCTACACCTTC
CDR3: CASSRSGQGSSGYTF

size: once
J: TRBJ2-3
D: .
V: TRBV27
DNA: TGTGCCAGCAGTTTACGGGGGATGCAGGATCTCCAGTATTTT
CDR3: CASSLRGMQDLQYF

size: .
J: TRBJ2-5
D: .
V: TRBV9
DNA: TGTGCCAGCAGCGTCCAATTTGCGGAGACCCAGTACTTC
CDR3: CASSVQFAETQYF

size: .
J: TRBJ1-5
D: .
V: TRBV2
DNA: TGTGCCAGCAGGTCGGGTTGGCAGCCCCAGCATTTT
CDR3: CASRSGWQPQHF

size: .
J: TRBJ2-2
D: .
V: TRBV6-5
DNA: TGTGCCAGCACCACCGGGACAAAAACCGGGGAGCTGTTTTTT
CDR3: CASTTGTKTGELFF

size: .
J: TRBJ2-1
D: .
V: TRBV7-2
DNA: TGTGCCAGCAGCCCAGGAGGGCCCGGCCCTGAGCAGTTCTTC
CDR3: CASSPGGPGPEQFF

size: .
J: TRBJ1-3
D: .
V: TRBV28
DNA: TGTGCCAGCAGCAGGTCCACTGGAAACACCATATATTTT
CDR3: CASSRSTGNTIYF

size: .
J: TRBJ2-3
D: .
V: TRBV5-4
DNA: TGTGCCAGCAGCTTGGGCTCGGGCAGGGGGGACGCAGATACGCAGTATTTT
CDR3: CASSLGSGRGDADTQYF

size: .
J: TRBJ1-3
D: .
V: TRBV27
DNA: TGTGCCAGCAGTCCGGGACATTACTCTGGAAACACCATATATTTT
CDR3: CASSPGHYSGNTIYF

size: .
J: TRBJ1-1
D: TRBD1
V: TRBV5-6
DNA: TGTGCCAGCAGGGACAGGGGGCATGGTGAAGCTTTCTTT
CDR3: CASRDRGHGEAFF

size: .
J: TRBJ1-1
D: .
V: TRBV19
DNA: TGTGCCAGTAGTTGGACAGCCACGAACACTGAAGCTTTCTTT
CDR3: CASSWTATNTEAFF

size: .
J: TRBJ2-2
D: TRBD2
V: TRBV9
DNA: TGTGCCAGCAGCGTAGAGCCAGCGGGGGGCGCGAACACCGGGGAGCTGTTTTTT
CDR3: CASSVEPAGGANTGELFF

size: .
J: TRBJ2-2
D: TRBD1
V: TRBV11-2
DNA: TGTGCCAGCAGCGAGGGGCGGGGACAGGTCACCGGGGAGCTGTTTTTT
CDR3: CASSEGRGQVTGELFF